These T cell receptor beta chains were read from a single sample in a study of neurological immune-mediated disorders. MiXCR was run by TCRdb on the 5' RACE reads, yielding one entry per CDR3 protein. The sample holds about 77,000 distinct CDR3 sequences, about 9% seen once. Source material: PBMCs. The origin of the receptors is a man over 45 in good health. The CDR3 runs from the conserved cysteine through the conserved F or W. The D gene is left open where the match is weak. Clone sizes are shown as once, few or many counts, or a class when the clone is expanded.

size	D	V	J	DNA	CDR3
many	.	TRBV5-5	TRBJ2-7	TGTGCCAGCAGCTCCCCCTTCGGCGAGCAGTACTTC	CASSSPFGEQYF
many	.	TRBV3-1	TRBJ2-4	TGTGCCAGCAGCCAAGATCACGACAGCTGGAACATTCAGTACTTC	CASSQDHDSWNIQYF
many	.	TRBV29-1	TRBJ1-1	TGCAGCGTTGGAATACGGGGGAACACTGAAGCTTTCTTT	CSVGIRGNTEAFF
many	.	TRBV7-9	TRBJ2-5	TGTGCCAGCAGCTTGGGGGACTTCCAAGAGACCCAGTACTTC	CASSLGDFQETQYF
many	TRBD2	TRBV6-5	TRBJ2-2	TGTGCCAGCAGGCTGACTAGCGGGTACACCGGGGAGCTGTTTTTT	CASRLTSGYTGELFF
many	.	TRBV7-2	TRBJ1-4	TGTGCCAGCAGCAAAACCGGGCCAACTAATGAAAAACTGTTTTTT	CASSKTGPTNEKLFF
many	TRBD1	TRBV6-6	TRBJ1-5	TGTGCCAGCAGTTACCCGACAGGGGGCGGCAATCAGCCCCAGCATTTT	CASSYPTGGGNQPQHF
many	.	TRBV2	TRBJ2-2	TGTGCCAGCAGCAAAGACCGCGCCGGGGAGCTGTTTTTT	CASSKDRAGELFF
many	TRBD2	TRBV20-1	TRBJ2-2	TGCAGTGCTAGAGACGCTAGCGGGGGAATCGGGGAGCTGTTTTTT	CSARDASGGIGELFF
many	.	TRBV5-1	TRBJ2-3	TGCGCCAGCAGTCGAAGCACAGATACGCAGTATTTT	CASSRSTDTQYF
many	TRBD2	TRBV11-2	TRBJ2-1	TGTGCCAGCAGCGGGATATGGGAGGGCCCCAACAATGAGCAGTTCTTC	CASSGIWEGPNNEQFF
many	TRBD1	TRBV20-1	TRBJ1-1	TGCAGTGCGGGACAGCGAACCACTGAAGCTTTCTTT	CSAGQRTTEAFF
many	.	TRBV12-3/TRBV12-4	TRBJ2-5	TGTGCCAGCAGTTTTGATGGGCGGGCCCAGTACTTC	CASSFDGRAQYF
few	.	TRBV20-1	TRBJ2-3	TGCAGTGCTAGAGACCTCAAGGGTCCCGGCGGGGCAGATACGCAGTATTTT	CSARDLKGPGGADTQYF
few	.	TRBV5-1	TRBJ1-5	TGCGCCAGCAGCTTGGATTTCGTAGGGCCCCAGCATTTT	CASSLDFVGPQHF
many	.	TRBV5-1	TRBJ2-1	TGCGCCAGCACCCATGAGCGGGTAAGCTCCTACAATGAGCAGTTCTTC	CASTHERVSSYNEQFF
many	.	TRBV6-5	TRBJ2-7	TGTGCCAGTGGGAGGCTCGGGCGCTACGAGCAGTACTTC	CASGRLGRYEQYF
many	.	TRBV27	TRBJ1-1	TGTGCCAGCAGTTTGAGGGACCAAATGAACACTGAAGCTTTCTTT	CASSLRDQMNTEAFF
many	TRBD2	TRBV3-1	TRBJ2-1	TGTGCCAGCAGCCAACGGAGACTAGCGGGTGGAGACAATGAGCAGTTCTTC	CASSQRRLAGGDNEQFF
many	TRBD1	TRBV10-3	TRBJ2-7	TGTGCCATCAGTCGGGACAGTTACGAGCAGTACTTC	CAISRDSYEQYF
many	.	TRBV6-6	TRBJ1-1	TGTGCCAGCAGTTACAGGGTCACTGAAGCTTTCTTT	CASSYRVTEAFF
many	.	TRBV5-1	TRBJ1-2	TGCGCCAGCAGCTTGAGTACAGACCCTCGGGTGAACACCTTC	CASSLSTDPRVNTF
few	.	TRBV3-1	TRBJ2-7	TGTGCCAGCAGCACTAGGGGTCCCGGGGAGCAGTACTTC	CASSTRGPGEQYF
many	TRBD2	TRBV7-2	TRBJ2-1	TGTGCCAGCAGCCCGACTAGCGGGCCGAGCTCCTACAATGAGCAGTTCTTC	CASSPTSGPSSYNEQFF
many	.	TRBV5-1	TRBJ2-7	TGCGCCAGCAGCGACCTCGTGGGTTACGAGCAGTACTTC	CASSDLVGYEQYF
many	.	TRBV28	TRBJ1-1	TGTGCCAGCGAGGCCACTGCGCTGAACACTGAAGCTTTCTTT	CASEATALNTEAFF
many	.	TRBV5-5	TRBJ2-5	TGTGCCAGCAGCTTTGGGGTCGGGGAGACCCAGTACTTC	CASSFGVGETQYF